The clone carrying this T cell receptor (beta chain) has ten or more counts. Each CDR3 protein gets one entry after TCRdb re-called the RACE reads with MiXCR. Of about 120,000 distinct CDR3 sequences in the sample, approximately 13% were seen once. This sample stems from a study of human T cells and chemical hapten exposure. The time point denotes: pre-sensitization, week 0. Treatment in this sample: therapeutic diphenylcyclopropenone sensitization with weekly scalp DPC. This TCR was sampled from a woman between 18 and 30 years old with alopecia areata. Some clones in this sample may be carry-over from other donors' samples. Sequences were derived from whole blood, sampled in connection with sensitization to the hapten diphenylcyclopropenone (DPC).

The CDR3 bases are TGTGCCAGCAGCACTAGAGGACACCGGGGTGCTGAAGCTTTCTTT. Translated, it gives CASSTRGHRGAEAFF. V gene TRBV7-2 combines with J gene TRBJ1-1; the D gene is possibly TRBD1 (5 bases). Germline CDR1 is SGHTA and CDR2 is FQGNSA. V lost 5 bases to trimming and J lost 6 bases, with 19 bases between them. The CDR3 contains 15 residues.